This T cell receptor beta chain was sequenced during a study of T-cell memory formation after mild COVID-19. Trimming took off 4 bases at V and 1 base at J, with 12 bases between the two ends. Germline CDR1 SGHVS, CDR2 FNYEAQ. CDR3 size: 15 residues. A 5'RACE reaction primed in the constant segment made cDNA libraries of TCR alpha and TCR beta, and these carried sample barcodes and UMIs. MiXCR, applied by TCRdb to the 5' RACE reads, yields one record per CDR3 protein. The table has a few hundred thousand distinct CDR3 sequences, roughly 20% seen once. Regarding the study as a whole: Of the contracting clones, CD4+ ones lay mainly in CM and EM, and CD8+ ones in EMRA.

As concerns this clonotype: The antigen is undetermined.

The sequence derives from an adult woman who had mild COVID-19 (a few samples of this study predate the infection). Cell type and time point are not known. The V gene is TRBV7-6, the J gene TRBJ2-3; D is unresolved. Sequencing was carried out using PBMCs or a T cell subset sorted from them (not recorded which). The CDR3 DNA reads TGTGCCAGCAGCTCCCTGGAGCGAGGCACAGATACGCAGTATTTT. Residues: CASSSLERGTDTQYF. Using reference TRBV7-6 and TRBJ2-3 for the parts outside the CDR3, the full variable domain is GAGVSQSPRYKVTKRGQDVALRCDPISGHVSLYWYRQALGQGPEFLTYFNYEAQQDKSGLPNDRFSAERPEGSISTLTIQRTEQRDSAMYRCASSSLERGTDTQYFGPGTRLTVL.